What follows is one T cell receptor beta chain and its context. The sample originates from a study of blood T cell repertoires in COVID-19. Trimming took 0 bases from V and 8 from J, leaving 11 bases between them. The CDR3 loop spans 14 amino acids. The germline V gene has CDR1 KGHSH and CDR2 LQKENI. Per the original data handling: Counts of nucleated cells, estimated from reference gene primer amplification, were obtained. Only in-frame clones appear in the TCRdb table, and some are missing; sequencing was by immunoSEQ multiplex PCR. Clonal size and the V and J genes are those of that table, whereas D and trimming came from the DNA. The repertoire has approximately 59,000 clones, approximately 78% of them found once; the top ten carry around a sixth.

Sequencing used peripheral blood. The V gene is TRBV18, the J gene TRBJ2-1, with D possibly matching TRBD1 (6 bases). The receptor's source is a man aged 80 or over with acute or convalescent COVID-19. CDR3 region: CASSPPVGADEQFF. Written as DNA, the CDR3 is TGTGCCAGCTCACCACCGGTGGGGGCGGATGAGCAGTTCTTC.